This is a list of T cell receptor beta chains from one sample in a study of CD8 T cells in Susac syndrome. TCRdb fed the immunoSEQ multiplex PCR reads into MiXCR, producing one record per CDR3 protein. Of about 150,000 distinct CDR3 sequences listed, 90% to 95% are singletons. Sample: CD4+ T cells from PBMCs. These TCRs come from a human donor with Susac syndrome. CDR3s include the opening cysteine and the closing phenylalanine or tryptophan. Fields, in order: clone size, V gene, J gene, D gene, CDR3 protein, CDR3 DNA. A D gene is named only where the DNA matches it firmly. Rows give clone size only sometimes, using once, few, many, or a class for an expanded clone.

-	TRBV19	TRBJ2-3	-	CASTDLDTDTQYF	TGTGCCAGTACTGATCTGGACACAGATACGCAGTATTTT
-	TRBV20-1	TRBJ2-3	-	CSANTLGGSTDTQYF	TGCAGTGCCAACACCTTGGGGGGTAGCACAGATACGCAGTATTTT
-	TRBV7-8	TRBJ2-1	-	CASSSYRVSYNEQFF	TGTGCCAGCAGCTCTTACAGGGTCTCCTACAATGAGCAGTTCTTC
-	TRBV12-3/TRBV12-4	TRBJ1-5	-	CASSSHSTGRNQPQHF	TGTGCCAGCAGTTCCCATTCCACAGGTAGGAATCAGCCCCAGCATTTT
once	TRBV4-1	TRBJ2-1	-	CASSQEHGANSYNEQFF	TGCGCCAGCAGCCAAGAACACGGGGCTAACTCCTACAATGAGCAGTTCTTC
-	TRBV20-1	TRBJ1-5	TRBD1	CSARRAGGAGQPQHF	TGCAGTGCTAGGAGGGCAGGGGGCGCGGGTCAGCCCCAGCATTTT
-	TRBV3-1	TRBJ2-1	TRBD2	CASSQRLAGFSEQFF	TGTGCCAGCAGCCAGAGACTAGCGGGTTTTAGTGAGCAGTTCTTC
-	TRBV3-1	TRBJ2-6	TRBD1	CASSQDRGGYGANVLTF	TGTGCCAGCAGCCAAGATAGAGGGGGCTATGGGGCCAACGTCCTGACTTTC
once	TRBV20-1	TRBJ2-2	TRBD2	CSAGGGTGELFF	TGCAGTGCCGGCGGGGGCACCGGGGAGCTGTTTTTT
-	TRBV29-1	TRBJ2-3	-	CSVAPSPTDTQYF	TGCAGCGTCGCCCCATCCCCCACAGATACGCAGTATTTT
once	TRBV20-1	TRBJ2-7	TRBD2	CSASVSGGPYEQYF	TGCAGTGCTAGTGTTAGCGGGGGCCCCTACGAGCAGTACTTC
-	TRBV2	TRBJ2-5	TRBD2	CASRGSGGALGETQYF	TGTGCCAGCAGAGGGAGCGGGGGGGCGTTGGGAGAGACCCAGTACTTC
-	TRBV7-2	TRBJ1-6	-	CASSVSQGTQAYNSPLHF	TGTGCCAGCAGCGTGAGCCAGGGGACACAAGCCTATAATTCACCCCTCCACTTT
-	TRBV3-1	TRBJ2-4	-	CASSQVQLAKNIQYF	TGTGCCAGCAGCCAAGTGCAACTAGCCAAAAACATTCAGTACTTC
-	TRBV20-1	TRBJ2-1	-	CSARGLNEQFF	TGCAGTGCTAGAGGTCTAAATGAGCAGTTCTTC
-	TRBV6-5	TRBJ1-2	-	CASSYSKENYGYTF	TGTGCCAGCAGTTACTCGAAAGAAAACTATGGCTACACCTTC
-	TRBV5-1	TRBJ2-7	TRBD2	CASRQGLAGGYEQYF	TGCGCCAGCCGCCAAGGCCTAGCGGGGGGCTACGAGCAGTACTTC
-	TRBV20-1	TRBJ1-2	-	CSASWGVRGYTF	TGCAGTGCTAGTTGGGGGGTTCGTGGCTACACCTTC
-	TRBV7-2	TRBJ2-5	-	CASSLARGDQETQYF	TGTGCCAGCAGCTTAGCTAGGGGGGACCAAGAGACCCAGTACTTC
once	TRBV20-1	TRBJ2-1	TRBD2	CSAGGPSGDNEQFF	TGCAGTGCTGGGGGGCCTAGCGGGGACAATGAGCAGTTCTTC
-	TRBV18	TRBJ2-6	-	CASSQTGPTSSGANVLTF	TGTGCCAGCTCACAAACAGGGCCAACTAGCTCTGGGGCCAACGTCCTGACTTTC
-	TRBV20-1	TRBJ1-5	-	CSAREVGNARPQHF	TGCAGTGCTAGAGAGGTAGGAAATGCCCGACCCCAGCATTTT
-	TRBV7-3	TRBJ2-6	TRBD2	CASSPTGGSGANVLTF	TGTGCCAGCAGCCCCACCGGGGGGTCTGGGGCCAACGTCCTGACTTTC
-	TRBV24-1	TRBJ2-3	-	CATSTGTDTQYF	TGTGCCACCAGTACCGGAACAGATACGCAGTATTTT
-	TRBV4-2	TRBJ2-3	-	CASSQDSAGARTDTQYF	TGTGCCAGCAGCCAAGATTCGGCGGGGGCCCGCACAGATACGCAGTATTTT
-	TRBV7-2	TRBJ2-3	-	CASTMGIASTDTQYF	TGTGCCAGCACCATGGGGATAGCTAGCACAGATACGCAGTATTTT
-	TRBV18	TRBJ1-3	TRBD1	CASSPDRVDTIYF	TGTGCCAGCTCACCCGACAGGGTGGACACCATATATTTT
-	TRBV11-2	TRBJ2-3	-	CASSSSFRSQYF	TGTGCCAGCAGCTCGTCCTTCCGGAGCCAGTATTTT
-	TRBV29-1	TRBJ1-2	TRBD1	CSGADRGGYGYTF	TGCAGCGGGGCAGACAGGGGTGGCTATGGCTACACCTTC
-	TRBV11-1	TRBJ2-5	-	CASSFGLSQETQYF	TGTGCCAGCAGCTTCGGCCTGTCCCAAGAGACCCAGTACTTC
-	TRBV4-2	TRBJ1-5	-	CASSLSHRGNQPQHF	TGTGCCAGCAGCCTATCGCACAGGGGCAATCAGCCCCAGCATTTT
-	TRBV2	TRBJ2-7	TRBD1	CASSGRDRSYEQYF	TGTGCCAGCAGTGGCCGGGACAGGTCCTACGAGCAGTACTTC
-	TRBV25-1	TRBJ1-4	-	CASHETNEKLFF	TGTGCCAGCCACGAAACTAATGAAAAACTGTTTTTT
-	TRBV14	TRBJ2-6	-	CASSQPGAGANVLTF	TGTGCCAGCAGCCAACCGGGGGCTGGGGCCAACGTCCTGACTTTC
-	TRBV18	TRBJ2-7	-	CASSPDSNEQYF	TGTGCCAGCTCACCGGACAGTAACGAGCAGTACTTC
once	TRBV29-1	TRBJ2-1	TRBD1	CSVGRQGAGNEQFF	TGCAGCGTTGGGCGACAGGGGGCTGGTAATGAGCAGTTCTTC
-	TRBV5-4	TRBJ2-2	-	CASSFWGRDTGELFF	TGTGCCAGCAGCTTCTGGGGCCGGGACACCGGGGAGCTGTTTTTT
-	TRBV20-1	TRBJ2-1	-	CSANRDGTMGQFF	TGCAGTGCTAACAGGGACGGTACAATGGGGCAGTTCTTC
-	TRBV12-3/TRBV12-4	TRBJ1-2	TRBD1	CASSPDRGGYTF	TGTGCCAGCAGCCCCGACAGGGGTGGCTACACCTTC
-	TRBV20-1	TRBJ1-2	-	CSARAFGQGNTF	-
-	TRBV4-3	TRBJ2-2	-	CASSQGVETGELFF	TGCGCCAGCAGCCAAGGTGTGGAGACCGGGGAGCTGTTTTTT
-	TRBV2	TRBJ2-5	-	CASKVGALRQETQYF	TGTGCCAGCAAGGTGGGGGCCCTTCGGCAAGAGACCCAGTACTTC
-	TRBV2	TRBJ2-5	-	CASSRDRRGETQYF	TGTGCCAGCAGTCGAGACAGGAGAGGAGAGACCCAGTACTTC
once	TRBV29-1	TRBJ2-5	TRBD1	CSVEGDSIQETQYF	TGCAGCGTTGAAGGGGACAGTATTCAAGAGACCCAGTACTTC
-	TRBV12-3/TRBV12-4	TRBJ2-5	TRBD2	CASSPHVGLAGVGETQYF	TGTGCCAGCAGTCCCCACGTGGGACTAGCGGGGGTCGGAGAGACCCAGTACTTC
-	TRBV11-1	TRBJ2-3	-	CASSLRLGQTDTQYF	TGTGCCAGCAGCTTAAGGCTAGGGCAGACAGATACGCAGTATTTT
-	TRBV18	TRBJ2-1	-	CASSPSVVGATYNEQFF	TGTGCCAGCTCACCATCTGTCGTGGGGGCCACCTACAATGAGCAGTTCTTC
-	TRBV30	TRBJ1-5	-	CAWSCHSNQPQHF	TGTGCCTGGAGTTGCCATAGCAATCAGCCCCAGCATTTT